These T cell receptor beta chains were read from a single sample in a study of cytomegalovirus exposure and HLA in healthy donors. Profiling relied on immunoSEQ multiplex PCR, and the TCRdb table lists in-frame clones only, not all of them. The sample records about 190,000 clones, 60% to 80% being singletons. Source material: PBMCs. The origin of the receptors is a woman under 30 in good health and CMV-seronegative. Each CDR3 is given with its conserved first and last residue. Each record gives: CDR3 protein, CDR3 DNA, clone size, D gene, J gene, V gene. D genes are given only for firm matches. A clone size is listed for some rows: how often the clone was seen (once, few, many), or a class if it is expanded.

CASSSEQGSGDYGYTF | TGTGCCAGCAGCTCCGAACAGGGAAGCGGGGACTATGGCTACACCTTC | - | - | TRBJ1-2 | TRBV5-8
CASSSPGQQGYGYTF | TGTGCCAGCAGCTCGCCGGGACAACAAGGTTATGGCTACACCTTC | - | - | TRBJ1-2 | TRBV5-4
CASSPRFEWGGMSSYNEQFF | TGTGCCAGCAGTCCACGATTTGAGTGGGGCGGGATGAGCTCCTACAATGAGCAGTTCTTC | - | - | TRBJ2-1 | TRBV27
CASSPGLAGLNEQFF | TGCGCCAGCAGCCCCGGACTAGCGGGACTCAATGAGCAGTTCTTC | - | TRBD2 | TRBJ2-1 | TRBV5-1
CASSFRETGGNEQFF | TGTGCCAGCAGTTTTCGGGAGACCGGAGGAAATGAGCAGTTCTTC | once | - | TRBJ2-1 | TRBV28
CAWSVSGFNQPQHF | TGTGCCTGGAGTGTATCAGGGTTCAATCAGCCCCAGCATTTT | - | - | TRBJ1-5 | TRBV30
CASSGGTGENSPLHF | TGCGCCAGCAGCGGAGGGACAGGGGAAAATTCACCCCTCCACTTT | - | TRBD1 | TRBJ1-6 | TRBV5-1
CASSLGTGSMNTEAFF | TGCGCCAGCAGCTTAGGGACAGGAAGTATGAACACTGAAGCTTTCTTT | - | TRBD1 | TRBJ1-1 | TRBV5-1
CASSPDPQGFYGYTF | TGTGCCAGCAGCCCTGATCCCCAGGGATTCTATGGCTACACCTTC | - | - | TRBJ1-2 | TRBV5-4
CASSDREETQYF | TGTGCCAGCAGCGACAGGGAAGAGACCCAGTACTTC | - | TRBD1 | TRBJ2-5 | TRBV27